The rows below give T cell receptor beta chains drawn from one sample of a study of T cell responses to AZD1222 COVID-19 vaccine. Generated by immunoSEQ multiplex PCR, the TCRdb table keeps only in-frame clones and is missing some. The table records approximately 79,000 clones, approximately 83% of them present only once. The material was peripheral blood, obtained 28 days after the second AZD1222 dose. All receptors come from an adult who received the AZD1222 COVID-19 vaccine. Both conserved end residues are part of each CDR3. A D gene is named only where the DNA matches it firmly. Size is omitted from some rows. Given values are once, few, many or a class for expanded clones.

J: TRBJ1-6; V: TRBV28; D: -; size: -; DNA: TGTGCCAGCAGTGTCCGGAGGGGGAATTCACCCCTCCACTTT; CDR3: CASSVRRGNSPLHF
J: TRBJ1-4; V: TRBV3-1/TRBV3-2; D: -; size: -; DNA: TGTGCCAGCAGCCAAGATGTCGTGCGGGGTGAAAAACTGTTTTTT; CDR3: CASSQDVVRGEKLFF
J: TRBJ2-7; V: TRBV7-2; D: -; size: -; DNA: TGTGCCAGCAGCTATCGCCCCTACGAGCAGTACTTC; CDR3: CASSYRPYEQYF
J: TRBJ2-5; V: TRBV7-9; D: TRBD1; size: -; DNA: TGTGCCAGCAGCTTAGCACAGGGGGGAGAGACCCAGTACTTC; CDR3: CASSLAQGGETQYF
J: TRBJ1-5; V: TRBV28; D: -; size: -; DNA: TGTGCTACTGAAGAGGCGTTGGGCAATCAGCCCCAGCATTTT; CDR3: CATEEALGNQPQHF
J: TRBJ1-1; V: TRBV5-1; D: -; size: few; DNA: TGCGCCAGCAGCTCGGGCGGGTCGAACACTGAAGCTTTCTTT; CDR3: CASSSGGSNTEAFF
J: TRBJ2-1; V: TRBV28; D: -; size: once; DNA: TGTGCCAGCAGTTTATTTGGGGGGAGTAATGAGCAGTTCTTC; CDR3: CASSLFGGSNEQFF
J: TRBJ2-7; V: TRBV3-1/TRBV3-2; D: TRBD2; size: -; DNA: TGTGCCAGCAGTCCTGGGACTAGCGGGAGTAGCGTGGACGAGCAGTACTTC; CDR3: CASSPGTSGSSVDEQYF
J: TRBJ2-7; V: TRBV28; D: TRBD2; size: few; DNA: TGTGCCAGCAGTTTTGGTCTAGCGGTCTACGAGCAGTACTTC; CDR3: CASSFGLAVYEQYF
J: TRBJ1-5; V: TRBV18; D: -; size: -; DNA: TGTGCCAGCTCACAGCAGGAAGGAGGGCCCCAGCATTTT; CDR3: CASSQQEGGPQHF
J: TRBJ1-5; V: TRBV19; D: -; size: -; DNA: TGTGCCAGTAGTGCGTTCGCCGGGGCCCACAATCAGCCCCAGCATTTT; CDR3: CASSAFAGAHNQPQHF
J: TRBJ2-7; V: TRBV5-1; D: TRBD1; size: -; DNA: TGCGCCAGCAGCTTGGGACAGGGTGCCAACGAGCAGTACTTC; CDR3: CASSLGQGANEQYF
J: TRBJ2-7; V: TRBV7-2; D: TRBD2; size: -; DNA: TGTGCCAGCAGCTCAACTAGCGGGAGATACGAGCAGTACTTC; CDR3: CASSSTSGRYEQYF
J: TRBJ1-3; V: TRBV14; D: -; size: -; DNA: TGTGCCAGCAGCCGGTGGACTGCTGGAAACACCATATATTTT; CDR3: CASSRWTAGNTIYF
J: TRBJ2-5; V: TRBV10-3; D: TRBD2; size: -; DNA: TGTGCCATCAGTGAGCGGGGGGAGGGAGAGACCCAGTACTTC; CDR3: CAISERGEGETQYF
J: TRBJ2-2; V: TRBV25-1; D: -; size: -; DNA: TGTGCCAGCACCACAACCGCCGACAGGACATACACCGGGGAGCTGTTTTTT; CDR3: CASTTTADRTYTGELFF
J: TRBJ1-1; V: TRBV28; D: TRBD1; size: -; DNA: TGTGCCAGCAGTCTAGCGGGACAGGGATCCACTGAAGCTTTCTTT; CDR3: CASSLAGQGSTEAFF
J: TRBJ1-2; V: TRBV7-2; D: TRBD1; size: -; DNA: TGTGCCAGCAGCTACACCGGGACAGGGGGCTGGGGCTACACCTTC; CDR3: CASSYTGTGGWGYTF
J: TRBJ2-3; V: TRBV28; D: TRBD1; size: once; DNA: TGTGCCAGCAGGACGGGACAGTACACAGATACGCAGTATTTT; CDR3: CASRTGQYTDTQYF
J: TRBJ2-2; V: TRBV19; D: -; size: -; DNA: TGTGCCAGTAGTATAGAAGGCAGGGCGAGCGGGGAGCTGTTTTTT; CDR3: CASSIEGRASGELFF
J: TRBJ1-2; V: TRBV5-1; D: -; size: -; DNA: TGCGCCAGCGCCATACAGGGTGACTATGGCTACACCTTC; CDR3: CASAIQGDYGYTF
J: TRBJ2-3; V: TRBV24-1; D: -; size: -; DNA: TGTGCCACCAGTGATCCCCGTTCCACAGATACGCAGTATTTT; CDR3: CATSDPRSTDTQYF
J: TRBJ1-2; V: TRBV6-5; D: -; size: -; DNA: TGTGCCAGCAACCCCTTTAACTATGGCTACACCTTC; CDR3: CASNPFNYGYTF
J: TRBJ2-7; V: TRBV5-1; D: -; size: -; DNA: TGCGCCAGCAGCTTTCCCGAAGGGGGCGAGCAGTACTTC; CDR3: CASSFPEGGEQYF
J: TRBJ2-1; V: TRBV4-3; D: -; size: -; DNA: TGCGCCAGCAGCCAAGCAGTGGGAGACAATGAGCAGTTCTTC; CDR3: CASSQAVGDNEQFF
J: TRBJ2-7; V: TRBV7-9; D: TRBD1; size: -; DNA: TGTGCCAGCAGCACCTGGACAGGGGCGGGCGAGCAGTACTTC; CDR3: CASSTWTGAGEQYF
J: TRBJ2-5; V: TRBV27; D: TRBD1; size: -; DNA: TGTGCCAGCAGTTCGCGGACAGGGTCGGGGGAGACCCAGTACTTC; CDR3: CASSSRTGSGETQYF
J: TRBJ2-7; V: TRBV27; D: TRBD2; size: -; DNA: TGTGCCAGCAGTTTATATGTAGCGGGAGTAGGAGAGCAGTACTTC; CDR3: CASSLYVAGVGEQYF
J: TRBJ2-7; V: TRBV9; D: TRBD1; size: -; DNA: TGTGCCAGCAGCGTAGCGACAGGGATCTCCTACGAGCAGTACTTC; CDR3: CASSVATGISYEQYF
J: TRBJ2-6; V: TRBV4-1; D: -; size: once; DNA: TGCGCCAGCAGTAACAGACACGGGCGGCAGGTAATCACTGGGGCCAACGTCCTGACTTTC; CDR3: CASSNRHGRQVITGANVLTF
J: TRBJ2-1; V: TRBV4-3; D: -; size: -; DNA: TGCGCCAGCAGCCCCGGGACTCTCAGGAGCTCCTACAATGAGCAGTTCTTC; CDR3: CASSPGTLRSSYNEQFF
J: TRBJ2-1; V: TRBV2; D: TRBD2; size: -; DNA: TGTGCCAGCAGTCGGATCACTAGCGGGATTACGGAGCAGTTCTTC; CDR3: CASSRITSGITEQFF
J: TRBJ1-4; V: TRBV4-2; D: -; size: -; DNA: TGTGCCAGCAGCCAAGATGGCCGGGGGGCCGGTGAAAAACTGTTTTTT; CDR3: CASSQDGRGAGEKLFF
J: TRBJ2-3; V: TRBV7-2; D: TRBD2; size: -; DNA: TGTGCCAGCAGCGGACCCCCGGGACTACCAAGCACAGATACGCAGTATTTT; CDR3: CASSGPPGLPSTDTQYF
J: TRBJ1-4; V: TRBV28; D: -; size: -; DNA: TGTGCCAGCAGTACTACAGGCCTAATGAGGAAACTGTTTTTT; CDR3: CASSTTGLMRKLFF
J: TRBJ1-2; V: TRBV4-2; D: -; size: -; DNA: TGTGCCAGCAGCCAAGATCCAGGGGTGGCCACCTTC; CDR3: CASSQDPGVATF
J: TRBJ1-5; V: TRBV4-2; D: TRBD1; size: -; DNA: TGTGCCAGCAGCCAAGTAGACAGGGACGACCAGCCCCAGCATTTT; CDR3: CASSQVDRDDQPQHF
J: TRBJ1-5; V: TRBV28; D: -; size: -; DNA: TGTGCCAGCGGACCCCCGGGTAGCAATCAGCCCCAGCATTTT; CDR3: CASGPPGSNQPQHF
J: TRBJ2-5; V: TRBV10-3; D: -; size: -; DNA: TGTGCCATCAGTACGGGCACCACCCGGGAGACCCAGTACTTC; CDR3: CAISTGTTRETQYF
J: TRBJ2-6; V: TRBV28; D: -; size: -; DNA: TGTGCCAGCACCACCGCAGTGTGGGGGGACTCTGGGGCCAACGTCCTGACTTTC; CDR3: CASTTAVWGDSGANVLTF
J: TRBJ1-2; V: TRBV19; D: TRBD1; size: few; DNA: TGTGCCAGTAGCCTGGACAGGGGAGTAATATCGGGCGGCTACACCTTC; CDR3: CASSLDRGVISGGYTF
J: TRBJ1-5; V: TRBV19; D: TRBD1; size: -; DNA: TGTGCCAGTAGTACCGGACAGGGAATCGATCAGCCCCAGCATTTT; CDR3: CASSTGQGIDQPQHF
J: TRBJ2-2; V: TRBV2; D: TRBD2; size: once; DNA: TGTGCCAGCAAAGGGACTAGCGGAACGAACACCGGGGAGCTGTTTTTT; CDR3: CASKGTSGTNTGELFF
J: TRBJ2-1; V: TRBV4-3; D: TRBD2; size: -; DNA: TGCGCCAGCAGCCAAGCCACTAGCGGGATCTCTGCTTACAATGAGCAGTTCTTC; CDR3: CASSQATSGISAYNEQFF
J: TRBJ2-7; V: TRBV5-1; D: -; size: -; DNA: TGCGCCAGCAGCTTGGGGTACTACGAGCAGTACTTC; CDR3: CASSLGYYEQYF
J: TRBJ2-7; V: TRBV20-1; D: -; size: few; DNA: TGCAGTGCTAGTGGAGCAGGGTCGTCCTCCTACGAGCAGTACTTC; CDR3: CSASGAGSSSYEQYF
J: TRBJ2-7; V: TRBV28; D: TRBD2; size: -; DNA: TGTGCCAGCGAACGGGGGGGCTACGAGCAGTACTTC; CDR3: CASERGGYEQYF
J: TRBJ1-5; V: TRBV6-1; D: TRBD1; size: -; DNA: TGTGCCAGCAGTGAAGGCAGGGGGGAGCGCCAGCCCCAGCATTTT; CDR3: CASSEGRGERQPQHF